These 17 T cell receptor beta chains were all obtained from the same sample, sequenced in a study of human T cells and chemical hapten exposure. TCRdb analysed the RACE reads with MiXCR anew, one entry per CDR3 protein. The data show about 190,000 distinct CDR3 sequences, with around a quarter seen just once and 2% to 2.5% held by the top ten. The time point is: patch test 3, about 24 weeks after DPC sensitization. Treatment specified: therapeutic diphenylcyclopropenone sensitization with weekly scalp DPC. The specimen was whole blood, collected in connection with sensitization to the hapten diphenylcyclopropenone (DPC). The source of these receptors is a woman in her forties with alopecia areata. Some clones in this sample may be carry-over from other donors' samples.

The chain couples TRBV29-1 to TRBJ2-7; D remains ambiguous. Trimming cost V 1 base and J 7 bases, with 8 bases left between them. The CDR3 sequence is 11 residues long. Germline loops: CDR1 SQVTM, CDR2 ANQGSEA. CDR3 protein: CSVEGVGEQYF. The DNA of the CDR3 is TGCAGCGTTGAAGGGGTCGGGGAGCAGTACTTC.

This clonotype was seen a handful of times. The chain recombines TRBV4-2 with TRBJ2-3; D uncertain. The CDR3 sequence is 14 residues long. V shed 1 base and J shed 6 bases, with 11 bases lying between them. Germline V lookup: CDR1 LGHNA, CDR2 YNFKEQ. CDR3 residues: CASSQVLPPDTQYF. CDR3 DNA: TGTGCCAGCAGCCAAGTGCTCCCGCCTGATACGCAGTATTTT.

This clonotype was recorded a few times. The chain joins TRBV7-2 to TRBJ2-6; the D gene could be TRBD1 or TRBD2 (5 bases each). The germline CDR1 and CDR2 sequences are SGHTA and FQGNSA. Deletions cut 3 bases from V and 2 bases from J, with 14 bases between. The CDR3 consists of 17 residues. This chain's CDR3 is CASSLGQGPTGANVLTF. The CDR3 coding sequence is TGTGCCAGCAGCTTGGGGCAGGGACCTACTGGGGCCAACGTCCTGACTTTC.

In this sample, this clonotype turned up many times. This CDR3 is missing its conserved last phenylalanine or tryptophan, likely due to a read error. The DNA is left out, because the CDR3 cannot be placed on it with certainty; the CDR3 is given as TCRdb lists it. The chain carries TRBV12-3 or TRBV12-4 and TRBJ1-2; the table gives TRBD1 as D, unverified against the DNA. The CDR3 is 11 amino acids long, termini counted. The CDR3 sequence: CASSFLRNRGI.

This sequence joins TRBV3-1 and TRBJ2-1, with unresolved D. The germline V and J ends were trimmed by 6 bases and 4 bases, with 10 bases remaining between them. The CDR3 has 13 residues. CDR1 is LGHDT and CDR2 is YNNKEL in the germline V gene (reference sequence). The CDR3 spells CASSDLLYNEQFF. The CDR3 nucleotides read TGTGCCAGCAGTGACTTACTATACAATGAGCAGTTCTTC.

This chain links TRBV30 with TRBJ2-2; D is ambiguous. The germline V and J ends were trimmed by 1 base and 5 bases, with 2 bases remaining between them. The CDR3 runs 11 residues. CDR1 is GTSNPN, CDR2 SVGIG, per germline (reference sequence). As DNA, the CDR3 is TGTGCCTGGAGTGGGACCGGGGAGCTGTTTTTT. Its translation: CAWSGTGELFF.

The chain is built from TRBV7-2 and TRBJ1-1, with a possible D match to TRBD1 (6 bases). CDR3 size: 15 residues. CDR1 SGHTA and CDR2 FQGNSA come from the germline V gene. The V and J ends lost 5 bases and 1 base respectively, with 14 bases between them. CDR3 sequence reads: CASSPVGQRNTEAFF. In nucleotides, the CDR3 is TGTGCCAGCAGCCCTGTAGGACAGCGGAACACTGAAGCTTTCTTT.

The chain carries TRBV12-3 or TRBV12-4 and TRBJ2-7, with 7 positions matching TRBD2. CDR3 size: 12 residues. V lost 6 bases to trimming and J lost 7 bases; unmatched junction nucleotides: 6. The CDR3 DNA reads TGTGCCAGCAGCGGACTAGTGAGGGAGCAGTACTTC. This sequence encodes CASSGLVREQYF.

CDR3 loop: CASSKTPRTSGRAYNEQFF. The CDR3 DNA sequence: TGTGCCAGCAGCAAAACCCCCCGGACTAGCGGGAGGGCCTACAATGAGCAGTTCTTC. V is TRBV21-1 and J is TRBJ2-1; TRBD2 is the table's D call and was not checked against the DNA. TRBV21-1 is designated a pseudogene. The CDR3 covers 19 residues.

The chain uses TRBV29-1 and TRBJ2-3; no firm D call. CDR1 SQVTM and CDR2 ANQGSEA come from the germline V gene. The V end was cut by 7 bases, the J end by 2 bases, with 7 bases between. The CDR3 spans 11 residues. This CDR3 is CSGQNTDTQYF. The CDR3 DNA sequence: TGCAGCGGGCAGAACACAGATACGCAGTATTTT.

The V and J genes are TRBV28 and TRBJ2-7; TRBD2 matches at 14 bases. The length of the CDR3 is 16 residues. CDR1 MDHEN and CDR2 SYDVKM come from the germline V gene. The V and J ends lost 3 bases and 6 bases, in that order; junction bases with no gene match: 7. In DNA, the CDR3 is TGTGCCAGCAGTTTCGCCGGGACTAGCGGGAGAGGCGAGCAGTACTTC. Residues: CASSFAGTSGRGEQYF.

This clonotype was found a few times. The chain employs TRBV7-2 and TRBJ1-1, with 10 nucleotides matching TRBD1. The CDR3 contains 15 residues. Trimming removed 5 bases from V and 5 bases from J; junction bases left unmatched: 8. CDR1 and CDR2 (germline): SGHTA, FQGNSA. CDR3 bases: TGTGCCAGCAGCGCCTGGACAGGGGGAGATACTGAAGCTTTCTTT. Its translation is CASSAWTGGDTEAFF.

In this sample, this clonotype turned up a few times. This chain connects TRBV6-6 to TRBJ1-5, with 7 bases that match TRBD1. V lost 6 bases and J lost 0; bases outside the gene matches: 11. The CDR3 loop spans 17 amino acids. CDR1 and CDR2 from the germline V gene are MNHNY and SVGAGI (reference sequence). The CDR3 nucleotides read TGTGCCAGCAGCCCCCGGACAGGTTTTTATAGCAATCAGCCCCAGCATTTT. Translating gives CASSPRTGFYSNQPQHF.

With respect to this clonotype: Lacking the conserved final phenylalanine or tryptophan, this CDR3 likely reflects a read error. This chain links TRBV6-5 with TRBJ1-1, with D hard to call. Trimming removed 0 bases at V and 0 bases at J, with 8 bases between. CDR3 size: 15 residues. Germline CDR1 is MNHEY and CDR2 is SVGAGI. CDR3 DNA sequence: TGTGCCAGCAGTTACTCGCGGCTCATGAACACTGAAGCTTTCTTA. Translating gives CASSYSRLMNTEAFL.

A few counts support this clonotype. CDR3 protein: CSARRGPDQPQHF. CDR3 bases: TGCAGTGCTAGAAGAGGGCCAGATCAGCCCCAGCATTTT. The chain employs TRBV20-1 and TRBJ1-5, with D unresolved. V lost 2 bases to trimming and J lost 5 bases, with 10 bases between them. CDR1 and CDR2 (germline): DFQATT, SNEGSKA (reference sequence). The CDR3 is 13 residues long.

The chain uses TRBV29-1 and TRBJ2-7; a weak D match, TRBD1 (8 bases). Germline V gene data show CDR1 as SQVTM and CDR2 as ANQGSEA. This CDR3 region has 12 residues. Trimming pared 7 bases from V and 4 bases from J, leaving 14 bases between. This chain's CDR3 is CSALQGGYEQYF. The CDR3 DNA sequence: TGCAGCGCCTTACAGGGGGGGTACGAGCAGTACTTC.

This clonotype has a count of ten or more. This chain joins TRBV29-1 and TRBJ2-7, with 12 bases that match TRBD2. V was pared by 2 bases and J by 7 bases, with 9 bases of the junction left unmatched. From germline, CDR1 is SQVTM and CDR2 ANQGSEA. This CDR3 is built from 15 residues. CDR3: CSVEMTSGRPGEQYF. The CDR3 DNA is TGCAGCGTTGAAATGACTAGCGGGAGACCTGGTGAGCAGTACTTC.